This TCR beta chain was captured in a study of naive and memory T cell subsets. Study conclusions and caveats: Possibly reflecting memory cells re-expressing CD45RA, a few larger clonotypes occurred in naive repertoires, especially CD8.

This clonotype has at least ten counts. Its antigen remains unidentified. Two oligonucleotides, mixed equimolar, formed the beta constant-region primer covering TRBC1 and TRBC2. Nested alpha and beta constant-region primers with the SP2 primer drove four PCR rounds on ligated cDNA. TCRdb redid the calling of the UMI-ligation and nested PCR reads with MiXCR, one entry per CDR3 protein. This table holds roughly 99,000 distinct CDR3 sequences, roughly 10% found once. Germline CDR1 and CDR2: SGHTA and FQGNSA. Trimming pared 3 bases from V and 1 base from J, leaving 6 bases between. The length of the CDR3 is 13 residues.

This chain uses TRBV7-2 with TRBJ1-1; a possible D gene is TRBD1 (6 bases). Material: naive CD4+ T cells from blood. The sequence was obtained from a human donor in good health. The CDR3: CASSFRGNTEAFF. CDR3 in DNA: TGTGCCAGCAGCTTCAGGGGGAACACTGAAGCTTTCTTT.